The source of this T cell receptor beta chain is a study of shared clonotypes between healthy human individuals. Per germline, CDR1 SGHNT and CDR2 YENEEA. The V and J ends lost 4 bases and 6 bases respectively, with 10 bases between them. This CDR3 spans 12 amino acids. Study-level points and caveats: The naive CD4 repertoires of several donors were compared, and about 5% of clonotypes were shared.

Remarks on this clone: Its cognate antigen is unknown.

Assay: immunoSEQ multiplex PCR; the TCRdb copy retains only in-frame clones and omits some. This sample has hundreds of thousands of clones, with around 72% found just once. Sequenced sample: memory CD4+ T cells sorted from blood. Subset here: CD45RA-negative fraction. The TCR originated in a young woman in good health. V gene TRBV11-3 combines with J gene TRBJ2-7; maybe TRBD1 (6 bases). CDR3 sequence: CASSSRDTEQYF. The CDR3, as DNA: TGTGCCAGCAGCTCCCGGGACACCGAGCAGTACTTC.